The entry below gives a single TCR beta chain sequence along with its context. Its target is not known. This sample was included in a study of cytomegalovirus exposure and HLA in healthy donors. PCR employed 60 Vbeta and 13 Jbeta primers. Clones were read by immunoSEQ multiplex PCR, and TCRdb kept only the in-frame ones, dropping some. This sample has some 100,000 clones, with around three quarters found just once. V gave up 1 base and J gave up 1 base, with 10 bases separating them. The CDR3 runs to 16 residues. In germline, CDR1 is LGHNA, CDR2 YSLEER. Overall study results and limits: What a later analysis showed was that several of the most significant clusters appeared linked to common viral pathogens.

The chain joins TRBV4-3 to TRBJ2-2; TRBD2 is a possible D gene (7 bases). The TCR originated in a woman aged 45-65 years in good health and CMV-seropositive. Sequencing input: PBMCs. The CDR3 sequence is CASSQGGGRNTGELFF. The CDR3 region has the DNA TGCGCCAGCAGCCAAGGGGGGGGGCGGAACACCGGGGAGCTGTTTTTT.